What follows describes a single TCR beta chain. The antigen is not known. The ends were cut back, 1 base at V and 4 bases at J, with 17 bases in the middle. CDR1 SNHLY and CDR2 FYNNEI come from the germline V gene. The CDR3 runs 17 residues. The source of the sample is a study of quantifying T cell responses using KT2 cells. Background on the study: RNA was reverse transcribed with TCR alpha and beta constant-region primers.

Known numbers of the T cell clone KT2 were added to PBMC. A range of KT2-to-PBMC ratios was made using fixed PBMC numbers. Notes on the study in general: At about one KT2 cell per 100,000 PBMC, KT2 sequences were still detected.

The cDNA 3' end received a ligated oligonucleotide with a UMI. First-round PCR used about 4 cycles and beta primers RC1.1 and RC1.2 covering TRBC1 and TRBC2. Each CDR3 protein is one row after TCRdb ran MiXCR on the UMI-ligation and nested PCR reads. The sample shows some 33,000 distinct CDR3 sequences, around a tenth of them seen only once. V usage is TRBV2 and J usage is TRBJ2-1, with D maybe TRBD1 (6 bases). What was sequenced was PBMCs spiked with cells of the T cell clone KT2. The receptor was isolated from a human donor. CDR3 amino acids: CASSEEMPGVWYNEQFF. CDR3 DNA sequence: TGTGCCAGCAGTGAAGAGATGCCAGGGGTCTGGTACAATGAGCAGTTCTTC.